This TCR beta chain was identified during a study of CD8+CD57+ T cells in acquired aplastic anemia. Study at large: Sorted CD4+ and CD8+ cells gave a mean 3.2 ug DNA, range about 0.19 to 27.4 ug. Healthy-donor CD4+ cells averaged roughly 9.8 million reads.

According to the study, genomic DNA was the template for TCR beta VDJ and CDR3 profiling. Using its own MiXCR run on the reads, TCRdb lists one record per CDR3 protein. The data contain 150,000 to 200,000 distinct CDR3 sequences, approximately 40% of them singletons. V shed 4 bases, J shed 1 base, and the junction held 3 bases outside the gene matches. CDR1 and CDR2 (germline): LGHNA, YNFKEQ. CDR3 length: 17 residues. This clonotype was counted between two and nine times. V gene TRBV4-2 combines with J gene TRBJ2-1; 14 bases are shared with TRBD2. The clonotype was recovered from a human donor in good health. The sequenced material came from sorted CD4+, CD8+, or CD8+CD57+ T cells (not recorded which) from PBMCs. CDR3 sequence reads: CASSLTSGGDSYNEQFF. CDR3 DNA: TGTGCCAGCAGCCTGACTAGCGGGGGGGATTCCTACAATGAGCAGTTCTTC.